The entry below gives a single T cell receptor beta chain sequence along with its context. Its specificity is unknown. Sequencing was performed with immunoSEQ multiplex PCR; in TCRdb, only in-frame clones are kept and a portion is missing. This table has more than 15,000 clones, approximately 70% appearing once. This specimen comes from a study of tumor-infiltrating lymphocytes in localized non-small cell lung cancer. General study points: Tumor T-cell fraction from TCR sequencing was not associated with recurrence-free survival (p = 0.61).

There are 14 residues in the CDR3. In germline, CDR1 is SGHAT, CDR2 FQNNGV. V was pared by 2 bases and J by 2 bases, with 10 bases between. The specimen sequenced was lung tumor tissue. V is TRBV11-2 and J is TRBJ2-7; no firm D call. The receptor's source is a human donor with non-small cell lung cancer. DNA for the CDR3: TGTGCCAGCAGCTTACAAGAGCCGCCCTACGAGCAGTACTTC. It translates to CASSLQEPPYEQYF.